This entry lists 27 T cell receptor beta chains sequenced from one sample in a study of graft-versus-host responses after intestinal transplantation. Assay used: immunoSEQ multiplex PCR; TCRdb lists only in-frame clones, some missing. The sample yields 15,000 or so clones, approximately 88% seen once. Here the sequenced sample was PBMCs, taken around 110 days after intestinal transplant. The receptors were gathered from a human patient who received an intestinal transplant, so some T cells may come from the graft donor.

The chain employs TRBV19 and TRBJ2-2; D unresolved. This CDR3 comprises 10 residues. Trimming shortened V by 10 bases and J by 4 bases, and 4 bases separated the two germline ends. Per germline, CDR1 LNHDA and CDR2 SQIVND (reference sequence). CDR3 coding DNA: TGTGCCACCGTCACCGGGGAGCTGTTTTTT. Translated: CATVTGELFF. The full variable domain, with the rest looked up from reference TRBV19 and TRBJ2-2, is DGGITQSPKYLFRKEGQNVTLSCEQNLNHDAMYWYRQDPGQGLRLIYYSQIVNDFQKGDIAEGYSVSREKKESFPLTVTSAQKNPTAFYLCATVTGELFFGEGSRLTVL.

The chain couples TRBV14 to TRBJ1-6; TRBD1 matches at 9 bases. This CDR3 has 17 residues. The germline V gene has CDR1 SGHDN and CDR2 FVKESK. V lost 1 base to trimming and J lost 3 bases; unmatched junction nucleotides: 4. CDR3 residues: CASSQGGGQGYNSPLHF. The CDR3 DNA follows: TGTGCCAGCAGCCAAGGAGGGGGACAGGGCTATAATTCACCCCTCCACTTT.

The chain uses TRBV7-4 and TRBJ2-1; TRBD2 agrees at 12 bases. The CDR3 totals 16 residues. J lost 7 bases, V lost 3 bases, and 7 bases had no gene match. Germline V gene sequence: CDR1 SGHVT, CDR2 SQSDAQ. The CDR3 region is CASSFATSGSSNEQFF. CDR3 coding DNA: TGTGCCAGCAGCTTCGCGACTAGCGGGAGCTCAAATGAGCAGTTCTTC.

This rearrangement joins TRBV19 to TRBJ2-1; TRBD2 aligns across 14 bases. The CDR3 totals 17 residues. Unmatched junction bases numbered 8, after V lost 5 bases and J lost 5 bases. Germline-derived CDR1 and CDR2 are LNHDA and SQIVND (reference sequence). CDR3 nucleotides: TGTGCCAGTAGTTCCCTACCGGGACTAGCGGGAGACAATGAGCAGTTCTTC. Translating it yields CASSSLPGLAGDNEQFF.

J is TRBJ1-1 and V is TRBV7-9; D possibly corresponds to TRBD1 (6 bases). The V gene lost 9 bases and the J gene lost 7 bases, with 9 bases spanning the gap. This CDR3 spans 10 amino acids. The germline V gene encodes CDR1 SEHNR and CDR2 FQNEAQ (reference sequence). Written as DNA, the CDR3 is TGTGCCAGACAGGGATTTGAAGCTTTCTTT. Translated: CARQGFEAFF.

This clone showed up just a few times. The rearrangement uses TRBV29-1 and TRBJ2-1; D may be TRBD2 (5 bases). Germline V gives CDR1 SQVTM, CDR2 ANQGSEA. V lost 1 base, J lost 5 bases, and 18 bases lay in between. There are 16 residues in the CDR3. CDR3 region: CSVEGARGVRDNEQFF. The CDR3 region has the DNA TGCAGCGTTGAAGGAGCCCGGGGAGTTCGGGACAATGAGCAGTTCTTC.

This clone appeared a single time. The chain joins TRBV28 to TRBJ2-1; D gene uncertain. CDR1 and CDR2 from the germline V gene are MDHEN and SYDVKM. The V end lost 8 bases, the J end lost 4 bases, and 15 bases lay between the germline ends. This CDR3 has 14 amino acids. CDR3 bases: TGTGCCAGCTGCGTGACCTCAAGTTACAATGAGCAGTTCTTC. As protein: CASCVTSSYNEQFF.

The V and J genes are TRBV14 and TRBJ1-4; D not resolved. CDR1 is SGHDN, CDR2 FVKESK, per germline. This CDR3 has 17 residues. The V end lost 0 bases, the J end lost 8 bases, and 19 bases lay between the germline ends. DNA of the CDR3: TGTGCCAGCAGCCAAGATCGGGGTCGGGCAGATCCCGAAAAACTGTTTTTT. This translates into CASSQDRGRADPEKLFF.

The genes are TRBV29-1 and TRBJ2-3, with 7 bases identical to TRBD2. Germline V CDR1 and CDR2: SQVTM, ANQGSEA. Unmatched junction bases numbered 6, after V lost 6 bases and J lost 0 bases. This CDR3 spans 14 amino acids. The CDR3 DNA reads TGCAGCGTCGCTAGCGGATCTAGCACAGATACGCAGTATTTT. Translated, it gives CSVASGSSTDTQYF.

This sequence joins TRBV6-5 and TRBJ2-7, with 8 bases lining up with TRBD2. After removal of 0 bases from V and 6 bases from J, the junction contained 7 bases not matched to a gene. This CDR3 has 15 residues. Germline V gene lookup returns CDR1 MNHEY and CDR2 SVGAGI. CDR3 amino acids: CASSYSTAGGAEQYF. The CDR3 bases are TGTGCCAGCAGTTACTCGACGGCGGGAGGCGCCGAGCAGTACTTC.

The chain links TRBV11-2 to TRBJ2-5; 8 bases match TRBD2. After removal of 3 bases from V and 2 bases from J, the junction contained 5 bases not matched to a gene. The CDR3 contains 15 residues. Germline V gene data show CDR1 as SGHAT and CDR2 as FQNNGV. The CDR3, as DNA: TGTGCCAGCAGCTTGGAACTAGCGGAGCAAGAGACCCAGTACTTC. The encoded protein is CASSLELAEQETQYF.

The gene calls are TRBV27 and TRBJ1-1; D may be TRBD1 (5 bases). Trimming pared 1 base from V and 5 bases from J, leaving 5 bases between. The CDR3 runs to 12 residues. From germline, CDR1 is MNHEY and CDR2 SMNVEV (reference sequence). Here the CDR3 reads CASSLWGTEAFF. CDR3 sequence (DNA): TGTGCCAGCAGTTTATGGGGGACTGAAGCTTTCTTT.

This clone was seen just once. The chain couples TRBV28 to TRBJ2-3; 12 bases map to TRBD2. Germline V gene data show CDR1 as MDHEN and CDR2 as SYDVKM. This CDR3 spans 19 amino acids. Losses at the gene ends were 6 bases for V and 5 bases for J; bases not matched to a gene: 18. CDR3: CASRRAVPGLAGWEDTQYF. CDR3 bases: TGTGCCAGCAGGCGCGCTGTCCCGGGACTAGCGGGTTGGGAAGATACGCAGTATTTT.

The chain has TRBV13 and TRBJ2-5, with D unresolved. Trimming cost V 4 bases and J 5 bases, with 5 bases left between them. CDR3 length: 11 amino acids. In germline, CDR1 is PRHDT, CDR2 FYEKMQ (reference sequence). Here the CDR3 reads CASSSRETQYF. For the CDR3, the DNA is TGTGCCAGCAGCTCAAGGGAGACCCAGTACTTC.

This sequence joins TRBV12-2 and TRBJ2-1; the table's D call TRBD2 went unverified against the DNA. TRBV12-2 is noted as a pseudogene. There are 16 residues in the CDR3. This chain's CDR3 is CASRAGQSGAYNEQFF. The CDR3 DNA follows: TGTGCAAGTCGCGCCGGCCAAAGCGGGGCCTACAATGAGCAGTTCTTC.

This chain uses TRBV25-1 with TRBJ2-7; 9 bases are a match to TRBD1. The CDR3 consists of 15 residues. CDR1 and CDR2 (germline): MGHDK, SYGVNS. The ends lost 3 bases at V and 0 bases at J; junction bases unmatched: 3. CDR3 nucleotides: TGTGCCAGCAGTGACCAGGACAGGGGCTCCTACGAGCAGTACTTC. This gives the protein CASSDQDRGSYEQYF.

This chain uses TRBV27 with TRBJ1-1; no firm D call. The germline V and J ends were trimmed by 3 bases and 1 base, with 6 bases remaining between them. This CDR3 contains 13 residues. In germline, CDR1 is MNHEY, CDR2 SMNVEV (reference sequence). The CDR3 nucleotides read TGTGCCAGCAGTTTTGGCAAGAACACTGAAGCTTTCTTT. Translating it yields CASSFGKNTEAFF.

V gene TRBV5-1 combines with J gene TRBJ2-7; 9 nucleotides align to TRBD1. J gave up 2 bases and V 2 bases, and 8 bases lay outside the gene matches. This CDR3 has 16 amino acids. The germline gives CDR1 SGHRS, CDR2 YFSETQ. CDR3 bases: TGCGCCAGCAGCTTATACTGGACAGGGGAAACCTACGAGCAGTACTTC. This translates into CASSLYWTGETYEQYF.

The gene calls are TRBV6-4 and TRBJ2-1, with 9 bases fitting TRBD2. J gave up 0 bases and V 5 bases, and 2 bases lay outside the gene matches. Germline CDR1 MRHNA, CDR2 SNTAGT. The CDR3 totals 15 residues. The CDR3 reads CASSSGRSSYNEQFF. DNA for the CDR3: TGTGCCAGCAGTAGCGGGAGGAGCTCCTACAATGAGCAGTTCTTC.

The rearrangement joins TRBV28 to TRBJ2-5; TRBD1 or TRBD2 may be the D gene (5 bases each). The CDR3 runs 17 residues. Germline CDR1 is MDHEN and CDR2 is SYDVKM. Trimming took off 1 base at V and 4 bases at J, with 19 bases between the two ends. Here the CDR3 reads CASSLFAGIGERETQYF. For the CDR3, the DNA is TGTGCCAGCAGTTTATTTGCCGGGATAGGGGAGAGAGAGACCCAGTACTTC.

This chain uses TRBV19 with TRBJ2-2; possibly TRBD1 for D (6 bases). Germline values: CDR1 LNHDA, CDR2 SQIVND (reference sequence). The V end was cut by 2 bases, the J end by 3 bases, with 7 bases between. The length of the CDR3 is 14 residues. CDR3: CASSIRTDTGELFF. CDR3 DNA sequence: TGTGCCAGTAGTATAAGGACAGACACCGGGGAGCTGTTTTTT.

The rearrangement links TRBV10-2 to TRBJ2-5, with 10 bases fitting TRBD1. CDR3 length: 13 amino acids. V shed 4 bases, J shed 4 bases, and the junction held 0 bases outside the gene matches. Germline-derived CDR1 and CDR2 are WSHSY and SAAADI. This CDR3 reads CASSGQGAETQYF. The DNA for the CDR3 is TGCGCCAGCAGTGGACAGGGGGCAGAGACCCAGTACTTC.

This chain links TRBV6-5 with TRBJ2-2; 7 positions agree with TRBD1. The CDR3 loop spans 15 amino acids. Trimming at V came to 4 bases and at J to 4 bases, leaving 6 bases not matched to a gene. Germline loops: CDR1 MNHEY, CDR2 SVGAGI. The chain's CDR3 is CASSSTGPPTGELFF. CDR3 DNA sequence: TGTGCCAGCAGTTCGACAGGGCCCCCCACCGGGGAGCTGTTTTTT.

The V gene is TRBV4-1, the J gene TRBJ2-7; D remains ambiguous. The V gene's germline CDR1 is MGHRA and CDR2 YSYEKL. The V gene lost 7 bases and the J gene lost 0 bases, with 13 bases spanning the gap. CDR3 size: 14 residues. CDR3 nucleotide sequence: TGCGCCAGCACCTGGACGGTGAGCTCCTACGAGCAGTACTTC. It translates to CASTWTVSSYEQYF.

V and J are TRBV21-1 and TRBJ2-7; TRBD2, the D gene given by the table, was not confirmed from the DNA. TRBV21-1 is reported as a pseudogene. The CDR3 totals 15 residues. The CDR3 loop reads CASSSGAATVYEQYF. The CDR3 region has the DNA TGTGCCAGCAGTTCCGGAGCGGCGACGGTCTACGAGCAGTACTTC.

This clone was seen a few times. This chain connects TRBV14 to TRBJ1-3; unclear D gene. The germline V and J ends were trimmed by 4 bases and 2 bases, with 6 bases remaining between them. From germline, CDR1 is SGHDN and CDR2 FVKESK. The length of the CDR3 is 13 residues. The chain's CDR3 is CASSRDPGNTIYF. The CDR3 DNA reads TGTGCCAGCAGCCGTGACCCTGGAAACACCATATATTTT.

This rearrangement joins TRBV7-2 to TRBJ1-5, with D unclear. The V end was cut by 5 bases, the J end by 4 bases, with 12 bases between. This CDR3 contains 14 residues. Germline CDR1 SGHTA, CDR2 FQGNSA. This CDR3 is CASSLLDSNQPQHF. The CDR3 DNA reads TGTGCCAGCAGCCTCCTTGATAGTAATCAGCCCCAGCATTTT.